A selection of T cell receptor beta chains follows, all from one sample in a study of shared clonotypes between healthy human individuals. Sequencing used immunoSEQ multiplex PCR; TCRdb keeps in-frame clones, though not all of them. In the table there are 2 million to 3 million clones, 93% of which are singletons. Source material: naive CD4+ T cells from PBMCs. These TCRs come from a man younger than 35 in good health. Some clones in this sample may be carry-over from other donors' samples. The CDR3 runs from the conserved cysteine through the conserved F or W. D genes are given only for firm matches. Clone size is shown for a subset of rows, as once, few, many or a class of expanded clone.

abundance	len	v_gene	d_gene	j_gene	CDR3aa	CDR3nt
NA	16	TRBV29-1	NA	TRBJ2-6	CSALAPQGTGANVLTF	TGCAGCGCCCTAGCACCACAGGGCACTGGGGCCAACGTCCTGACTTTC
NA	16	TRBV6-1	NA	TRBJ1-5	CASSEGYSTANQPQHF	TGTGCCAGCAGTGAAGGGTATTCGACGGCCAACCAGCCCCAGCATTTT
NA	12	TRBV10-3	TRBD1	TRBJ1-1	CAISDRGSEAFF	TGTGCCATCAGCGACAGGGGTTCTGAAGCTTTCTTT
NA	15	TRBV13	NA	TRBJ1-2	CASSPRRGARNGYTF	TGTGCCAGCAGCCCCCGCCGGGGGGCGCGTAATGGCTACACCTTC
NA	13	TRBV6-6	NA	TRBJ1-2	CASSPQGDYGYTF	TGTGCCAGCAGTCCACAGGGCGACTATGGCTACACCTTC
NA	18	TRBV7-9	NA	TRBJ2-3	CASSLDPVWEVPPDTQYF	TGTGCCAGCAGCTTAGATCCCGTGTGGGAGGTCCCCCCAGATACGCAGTATTTT
NA	15	TRBV5-8	TRBD1	TRBJ1-2	CASSPGDRGNYGYTF	TGTGCCAGCAGCCCGGGGGACAGGGGTAACTATGGCTACACCTTC
NA	15	TRBV27	TRBD2	TRBJ2-1	CASSSGLAGVDEQFF	TGTGCCAGCAGTTCTGGACTAGCGGGAGTGGATGAGCAGTTCTTC
NA	17	TRBV5-5	NA	TRBJ1-1	CASSLSFFREANTEAFF	TGTGCCAGCAGCTTGTCGTTTTTTCGAGAAGCGAACACTGAAGCTTTCTTT
NA	16	TRBV11-2	TRBD2	TRBJ2-2	CASSPRLAGGTGELFF	TGTGCCAGCAGCCCACGACTAGCGGGAGGGACCGGGGAGCTGTTTTTT
NA	15	TRBV6-1	NA	TRBJ2-5	CASSVGGITLETQYF	TGTGCCAGCAGTGTTGGCGGGATCACGCTGGAGACCCAGTACTTC
NA	15	TRBV2	TRBD2	TRBJ2-3	CASSRLAESKDTQYF	TGTGCCAGCAGCCGACTAGCGGAGTCTAAAGATACGCAGTATTTT
NA	13	TRBV2	NA	TRBJ2-2	CASRSTYGGELFF	TGTGCCAGCAGAAGTACTTATGGCGGGGAGCTGTTTTTT
NA	17	TRBV7-9	NA	TRBJ2-5	CASSSDPRTTYFETQYF	TGTGCCAGCAGCTCGGACCCACGGACTACCTATTTTGAGACCCAGTACTTC
NA	14	TRBV6-5	NA	TRBJ1-1	CASSYTRGDTEAFF	TGTGCCAGCAGTTACACCAGGGGTGACACTGAAGCTTTCTTT
NA	13	TRBV6-1	TRBD1	TRBJ2-7	CASTRDSAYEQYF	TGTGCCAGCACGAGGGACAGTGCCTACGAGCAGTACTTC
NA	15	TRBV5-6	NA	TRBJ2-4	CASSLIGGGKNIQYF	TGTGCCAGCAGCTTGATCGGGGGTGGCAAAAACATTCAGTACTTC
NA	14	TRBV6-6	TRBD1	TRBJ1-5	CASRRTGDNQPQHF	TGTGCCAGCAGGCGGACAGGGGACAATCAGCCCCAGCATTTT
few	14	TRBV19	TRBD1	TRBJ1-4	CASSLDRGGEKLFF	TGTGCCAGTAGTCTGGACAGGGGCGGCGAAAAACTGTTTTTT
NA	13	TRBV25-1	TRBD1	TRBJ1-2	CASSHRGTDGYTF	TGTGCCAGCAGCCACAGGGGGACGGACGGCTACACCTTC
NA	14	TRBV28	NA	TRBJ1-4	CASSLKGFNEKLFF	TGTGCCAGCAGCCTAAAGGGCTTTAATGAAAAACTGTTTTTT
NA	14	TRBV2	NA	TRBJ2-3	CASSERIYTDTQYF	TGTGCCAGCAGTGAACGGATATACACAGATACGCAGTATTTT
NA	13	TRBV5-1	NA	TRBJ2-7	CASSLGSGNLEYF	TGCGCCAGCAGCTTAGGGTCAGGAAATTTGGAATACTTC
once	14	TRBV6-5	NA	TRBJ1-1	CASIMRGMNTEAFF	TGTGCCAGCATCATGAGGGGGATGAACACTGAAGCTTTCTTT
NA	14	TRBV11-2	NA	TRBJ2-2	CASSLATSTGELFF	TGTGCCAGCAGCTTAGCAACTAGCACCGGGGAGCTGTTTTTT
NA	13	TRBV19	NA	TRBJ2-1	CASSMVAVNEQFF	TGTGCCAGTAGTATGGTGGCAGTCAATGAGCAGTTCTTC
NA	11	TRBV19	NA	TRBJ2-3	CASSIRDTQYF	TGTGCCAGTAGTATTAGGGATACGCAGTATTTT
once	14	TRBV27	NA	TRBJ1-5	CASSLERGRQPQHF	TGTGCCAGCAGTTTAGAGCGGGGGCGTCAGCCCCAGCATTTT
NA	16	TRBV5-1	TRBD1	TRBJ1-5	CASSLGAGGDDQPQHF	TGCGCCAGCAGCTTGGGGGCAGGGGGAGACGATCAGCCCCAGCATTTT
NA	14	TRBV6-1	NA	TRBJ2-2	CASTAAFVTGELFF	TGTGCGAGCACGGCCGCGTTTGTCACCGGGGAGCTGTTTTTT
NA	15	TRBV5-1	NA	TRBJ2-5	CASARGLAIQETQYF	TGCGCCAGCGCAAGGGGGCTAGCGATCCAAGAGACCCAGTACTTC
once	14	TRBV28	NA	TRBJ1-4	CASSPSEANEKLFF	TGTGCCAGCAGCCCTTCCGAGGCTAATGAAAAACTGTTTTTT
NA	16	TRBV7-8	NA	TRBJ2-1	CASSLALATNYNEQFF	TGTGCCAGCAGCTTAGCGCTCGCGACTAACTACAATGAGCAGTTCTTC
NA	16	TRBV2	NA	TRBJ1-3	CASSEVRTGTGNTIYF	TGTGCCAGCAGTGAAGTACGGACGGGGACTGGAAACACCATATATTTT
NA	14	TRBV5-1	NA	TRBJ2-3	CASSRAQFTDTQYF	TGCGCCAGCTCCCGTGCACAGTTCACAGATACGCAGTATTTT
once	14	TRBV14	NA	TRBJ2-7	CASSQDHRSYEQYF	TGTGCCAGCAGCCAAGACCACAGGTCCTACGAGCAGTACTTC
NA	14	TRBV2	TRBD1	TRBJ2-7	CASSAGTGAYEQYF	TGTGCCAGCAGCGCCGGGACAGGGGCCTACGAGCAGTACTTC
NA	17	TRBV7-9	TRBD2	TRBJ2-2	CASTSAGGITNTGELFF	TGTGCCAGCACCTCGGCGGGAGGGATAACGAACACCGGGGAGCTGTTTTTT
NA	14	TRBV11-2	NA	TRBJ1-4	CASSPRTRNEKLFF	TGTGCCAGCAGCCCGCGGACCCGAAATGAAAAACTGTTTTTT
NA	14	TRBV5-5	NA	TRBJ1-2	CASSPGGGWYGYTF	TGTGCCAGCAGCCCGGGGGGGGGCTGGTATGGCTACACCTTC
NA	15	TRBV5-4	NA	TRBJ1-6	CASSLVPVSNSPLHF	TGTGCCAGCAGCTTGGTCCCTGTGTCGAATTCACCCCTCCACTTT
NA	13	TRBV7-8	NA	TRBJ2-7	CASSSRPLYEQYF	TGTGCCAGCAGCTCGCGTCCTCTCTACGAGCAGTACTTC
NA	15	TRBV6-5	TRBD1	TRBJ2-7	CASRSNRDSVSEQYF	TGTGCCAGCAGATCCAACCGGGACAGCGTCAGCGAGCAGTACTTC
NA	14	TRBV9	NA	TRBJ2-3	CASSAGPYTDTQYF	TGTGCCAGCAGCGCGGGACCTTACACAGATACGCAGTATTTT
NA	13	TRBV5-8	NA	TRBJ1-2	CASSFIQPNGYTF	TGTGCCAGCAGCTTTATACAGCCAAATGGCTACACCTTC
NA	17	TRBV29-1	TRBD1	TRBJ2-7	CSVDGPSEGRGLQEQYF	TGCAGCGTTGACGGCCCCTCAGAGGGCAGGGGGCTGCAAGAGCAGTACTTC
once	15	TRBV6-6	TRBD2	TRBJ2-7	CASTAGTSGNYEQYF	TGTGCCAGCACCGCGGGGACTAGCGGAAACTACGAGCAGTACTTC
NA	14	TRBV28	NA	TRBJ1-5	CASIRDLGNQPQHF	TGTGCCAGCATCCGAGACCTTGGCAATCAGCCCCAGCATTTT
NA	13	TRBV12-5	NA	TRBJ2-5	CASGFSGGETQYF	TGTGCTAGTGGTTTTAGTGGTGGCGAGACCCAGTACTTC
NA	16	TRBV5-1	TRBD2	TRBJ2-2	CASSLLAGGNTGELFF	TGCGCCAGCAGCTTGTTAGCGGGAGGAAACACCGGGGAGCTGTTTTTT
few	14	TRBV7-2	NA	TRBJ2-2	CASRQGGQGGELFF	TGTGCCAGCCGCCAAGGGGGGCAAGGCGGGGAGCTGTTTTTT
NA	17	TRBV7-3	TRBD2	TRBJ2-2	CASSLRASGVNTGELFF	TGTGCCAGCAGCTTAAGGGCTAGCGGGGTGAACACCGGGGAGCTGTTTTTT
NA	13	TRBV11-2	NA	TRBJ1-6	CASSFSLRSPLHF	TGTGCCAGCAGCTTCAGCTTAAGGTCACCCCTCCACTTT
once	14	TRBV19	NA	TRBJ2-5	CATREGARRETQYF	TGTGCCACAAGGGAGGGGGCCCGGCGAGAGACCCAGTACTTC